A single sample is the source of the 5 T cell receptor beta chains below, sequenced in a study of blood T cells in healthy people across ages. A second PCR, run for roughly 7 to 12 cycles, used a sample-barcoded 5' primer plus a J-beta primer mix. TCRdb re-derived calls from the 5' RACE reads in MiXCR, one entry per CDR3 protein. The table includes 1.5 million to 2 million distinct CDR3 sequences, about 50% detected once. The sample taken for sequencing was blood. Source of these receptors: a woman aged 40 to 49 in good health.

CDR3 sequence (DNA): TGTGCCAGCAGCCAAGCTCCCACAGAAAACTACGAGCAGTACTTC. It codes for CASSQAPTENYEQYF. This rearrangement joins TRBV7-2 to TRBJ2-4; no clear D gene. The J call may be faulty, since TRBJ2-7 better matches the DNA end. The CDR3 loop spans 15 amino acids. CDR1 and CDR2 from the germline V gene are SGHTA and FQGNSA.

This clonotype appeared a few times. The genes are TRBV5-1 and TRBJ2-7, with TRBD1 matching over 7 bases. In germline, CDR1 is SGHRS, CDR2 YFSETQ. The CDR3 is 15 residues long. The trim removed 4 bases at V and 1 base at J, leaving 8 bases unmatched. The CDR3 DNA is TGCGCCAGCAGCCCCCGGACAGGACGATCCTACGAGCAGTACTTC. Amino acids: CASSPRTGRSYEQYF.

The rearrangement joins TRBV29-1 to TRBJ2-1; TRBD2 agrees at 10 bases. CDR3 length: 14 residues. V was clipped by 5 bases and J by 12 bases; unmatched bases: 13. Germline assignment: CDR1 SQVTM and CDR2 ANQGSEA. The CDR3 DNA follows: TGCAGCGTTACAAGCGGGGGGGCCTCGAAGGGGCAGTTCTTC. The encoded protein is CSVTSGGASKGQFF.

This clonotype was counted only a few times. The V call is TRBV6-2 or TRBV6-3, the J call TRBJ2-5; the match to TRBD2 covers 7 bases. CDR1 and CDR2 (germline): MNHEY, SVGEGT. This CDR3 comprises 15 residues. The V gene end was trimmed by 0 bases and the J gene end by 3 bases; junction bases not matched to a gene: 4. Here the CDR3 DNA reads TGTGCCAGCAGTTACTCGGGGGGGACTGAAGAGACCCAGTACTTC. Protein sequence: CASSYSGGTEETQYF.

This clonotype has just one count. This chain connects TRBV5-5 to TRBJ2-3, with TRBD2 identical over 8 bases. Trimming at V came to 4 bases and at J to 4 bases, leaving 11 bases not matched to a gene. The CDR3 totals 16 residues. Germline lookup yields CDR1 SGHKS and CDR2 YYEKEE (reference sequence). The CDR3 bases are TGTGCCAGCAGCAAGAGGGCGGGGGGAGTATCAGATACGCAGTATTTT. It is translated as CASSKRAGGVSDTQYF.